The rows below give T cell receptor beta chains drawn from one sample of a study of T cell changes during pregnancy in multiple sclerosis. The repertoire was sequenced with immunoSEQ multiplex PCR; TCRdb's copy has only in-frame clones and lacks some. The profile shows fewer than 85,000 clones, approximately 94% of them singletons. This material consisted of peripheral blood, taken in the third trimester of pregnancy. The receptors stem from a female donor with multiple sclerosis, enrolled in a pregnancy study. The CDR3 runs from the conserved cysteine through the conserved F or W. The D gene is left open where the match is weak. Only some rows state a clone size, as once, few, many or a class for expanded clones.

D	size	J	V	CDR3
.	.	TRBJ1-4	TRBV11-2	CASSTRVEKLFF
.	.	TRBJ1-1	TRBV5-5	CASSTPQRVTEAFF
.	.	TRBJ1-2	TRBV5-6	CASSSGYYGYTF
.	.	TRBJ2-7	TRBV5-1	CASSLAGSYEQYF
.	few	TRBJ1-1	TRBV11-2	CASSFPGGITEAFF
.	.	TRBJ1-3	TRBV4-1	CASSQDLRGGGGNTIYF
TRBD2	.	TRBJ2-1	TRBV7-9	CASSLALLAGENEQFF
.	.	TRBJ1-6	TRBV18	CASSPGLNSPLHF
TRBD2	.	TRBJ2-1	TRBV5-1	CASSFERGGGNYNEQFF
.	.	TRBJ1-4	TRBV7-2	CASSSPVAPRRLFF
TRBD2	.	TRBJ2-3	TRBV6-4	CASLHRLAGGRIPADTQYF
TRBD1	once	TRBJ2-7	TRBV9	CASSVGQGGYEQYF
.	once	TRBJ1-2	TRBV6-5	CASTQGPNYGYTF
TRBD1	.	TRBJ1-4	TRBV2	CASTPIGGSSNFGKLFF
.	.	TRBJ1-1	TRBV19	CASSPAGAGEPEAFF
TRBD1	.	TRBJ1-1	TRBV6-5	CASRQGNTEAFF
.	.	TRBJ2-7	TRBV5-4	CASSHPGASYEQYF
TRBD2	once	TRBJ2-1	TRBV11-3	CASSLVGGAYNEQFF
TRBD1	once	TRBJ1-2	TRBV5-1	CASSPGDRDLYGYTF
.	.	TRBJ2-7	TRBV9	CASSVDPAPGEQYF
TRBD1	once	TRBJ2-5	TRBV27	CASSLSDRPETQYF
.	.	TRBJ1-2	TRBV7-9	CASSLAQVDYGYTF
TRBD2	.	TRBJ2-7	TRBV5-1	CASSSPGGIPEQYF
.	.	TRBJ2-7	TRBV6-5	CASSYGTTEQYF
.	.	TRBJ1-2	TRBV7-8	CASSLLHGGGGYTF
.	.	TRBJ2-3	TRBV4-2	CASSQARTDTQYF
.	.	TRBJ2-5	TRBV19	CASSILEGRGAVYF
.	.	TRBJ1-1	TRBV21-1	CASSKRDRNTEAFF
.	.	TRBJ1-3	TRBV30	CAWSVKGGFGNTIYF
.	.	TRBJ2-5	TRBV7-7	CASSLGSQETQYF
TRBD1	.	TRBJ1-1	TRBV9	CASGMDRGRRNTEAFF
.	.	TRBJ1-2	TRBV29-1	CSVDIGAWNGYTF
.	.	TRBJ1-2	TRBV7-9	CASSLEPGRAGGYTF
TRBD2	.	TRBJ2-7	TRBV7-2	CASSFTSGPYEQYF
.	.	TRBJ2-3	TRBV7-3	CASSLLGAPDTQYF
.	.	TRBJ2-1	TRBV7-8	CASRTRAATSGPNEQFF
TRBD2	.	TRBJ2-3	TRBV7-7	CASSLGAGATDTQYF
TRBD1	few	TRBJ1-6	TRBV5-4	CASSLAGGSYNSPLHF
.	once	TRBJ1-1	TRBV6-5	CASSYIGVMNTEAFF
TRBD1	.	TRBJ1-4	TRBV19	CASTLRRGQGPEKLFF
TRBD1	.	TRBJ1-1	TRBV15	CATSSDRGWTEAFF
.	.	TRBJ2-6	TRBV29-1	CSVEETGYHSGANVLTF
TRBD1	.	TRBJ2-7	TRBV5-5	CASSSSDRGHEQYF
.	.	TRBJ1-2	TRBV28	CASSLQGGGGVLDDGYTF
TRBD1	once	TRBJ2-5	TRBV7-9	CASSWQGARETQYF
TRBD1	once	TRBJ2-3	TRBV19	CASNLGTGRSDTQYF
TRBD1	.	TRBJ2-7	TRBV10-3	CAISGLQGAISYEQYF
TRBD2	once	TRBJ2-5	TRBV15	CATSTGTSGRQETQYF
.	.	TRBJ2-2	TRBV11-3	CASSLSPRGGGLVGELFF